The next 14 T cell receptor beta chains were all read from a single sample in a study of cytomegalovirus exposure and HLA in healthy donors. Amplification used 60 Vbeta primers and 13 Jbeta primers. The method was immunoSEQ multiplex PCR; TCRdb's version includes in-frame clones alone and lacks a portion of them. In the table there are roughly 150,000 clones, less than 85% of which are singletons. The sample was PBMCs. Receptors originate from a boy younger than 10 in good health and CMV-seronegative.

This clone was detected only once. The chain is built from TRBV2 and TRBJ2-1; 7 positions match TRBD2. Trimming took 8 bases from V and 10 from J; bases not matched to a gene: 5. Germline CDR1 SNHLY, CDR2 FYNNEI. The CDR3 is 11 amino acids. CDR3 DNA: TGTGCCAGCCCTAGCGGAGGAGAGCAGTTCTTC. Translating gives CASPSGGEQFF.

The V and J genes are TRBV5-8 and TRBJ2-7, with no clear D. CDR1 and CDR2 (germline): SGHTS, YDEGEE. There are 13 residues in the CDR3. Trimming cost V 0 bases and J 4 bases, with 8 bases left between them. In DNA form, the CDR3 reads TGTGCCAGCAGCTTGGTTGGAGATTACGAGCAGTACGTC. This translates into CASSLVGDYEQYV.

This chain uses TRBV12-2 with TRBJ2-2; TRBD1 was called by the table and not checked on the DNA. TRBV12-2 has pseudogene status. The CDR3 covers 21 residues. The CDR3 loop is CASRPRYQTRQGVTPTGELFF. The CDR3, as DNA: TGTGCAAGTCGCCCCAGATACCAAACCCGGCAGGGGGTAACTCCGACCGGGGAGCTGTTTTTT.

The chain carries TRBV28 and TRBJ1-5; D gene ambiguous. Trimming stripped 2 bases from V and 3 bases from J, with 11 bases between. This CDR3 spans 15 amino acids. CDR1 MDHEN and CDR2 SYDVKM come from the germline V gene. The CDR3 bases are TGTGCCAGCAGTTTAGGAGGGTCCCTCAATCAGCCCCAGCATTTT. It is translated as CASSLGGSLNQPQHF. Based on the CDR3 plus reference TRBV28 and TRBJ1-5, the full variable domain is DVKVTQSSRYLVKRTGEKVFLECVQDMDHENMFWYRQDPGLGLRLIYFSYDVKMKEKGDIPEGYSVSREKKERFSLILESASTNQTSMYLCASSLGGSLNQPQHFGDGTRLSIL.

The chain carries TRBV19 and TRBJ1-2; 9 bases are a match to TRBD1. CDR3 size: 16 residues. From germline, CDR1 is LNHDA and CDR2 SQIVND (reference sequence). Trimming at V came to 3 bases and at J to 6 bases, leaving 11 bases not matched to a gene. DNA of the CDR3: TGTGCCAGTAGTATCCCCCCTAAACAGGGGGCCGATGGCTACACCTTC. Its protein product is CASSIPPKQGADGYTF.

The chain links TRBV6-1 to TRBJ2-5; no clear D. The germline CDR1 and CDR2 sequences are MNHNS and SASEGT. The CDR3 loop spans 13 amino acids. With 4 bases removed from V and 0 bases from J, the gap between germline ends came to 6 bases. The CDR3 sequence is CASSVNNQETQYF. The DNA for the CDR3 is TGTGCCAGCAGTGTAAACAACCAAGAGACCCAGTACTTC.

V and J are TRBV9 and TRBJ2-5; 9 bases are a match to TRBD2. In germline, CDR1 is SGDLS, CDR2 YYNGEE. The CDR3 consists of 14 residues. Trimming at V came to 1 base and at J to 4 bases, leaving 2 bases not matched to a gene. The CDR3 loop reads CASSVTAGGETQYF. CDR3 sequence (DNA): TGTGCCAGCAGCGTAACAGCGGGGGGAGAGACCCAGTACTTC.

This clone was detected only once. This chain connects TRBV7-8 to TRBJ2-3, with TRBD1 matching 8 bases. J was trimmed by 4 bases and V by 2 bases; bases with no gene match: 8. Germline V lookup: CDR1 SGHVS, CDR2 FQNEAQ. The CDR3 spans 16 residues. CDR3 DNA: TGTGCCAGCAGCTTATCTTCGAAGACAGGGGCAGATACGCAGTATTTT. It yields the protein CASSLSSKTGADTQYF. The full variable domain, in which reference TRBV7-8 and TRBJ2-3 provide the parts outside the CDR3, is GAGVSQSPRYKVAKRGQDVALRCDPISGHVSLFWYQQALGQGPEFLTYFQNEAQLDKSGLPSDRFFAERPEGSVSTLKIQRTQQEDSAVYLCASSLSSKTGADTQYFGPGTRLTVL.

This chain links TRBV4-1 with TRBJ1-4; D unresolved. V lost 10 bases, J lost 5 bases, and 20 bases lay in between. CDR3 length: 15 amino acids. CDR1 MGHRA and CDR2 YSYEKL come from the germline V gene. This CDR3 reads CATSKRAAENEKLFF. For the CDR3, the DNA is TGCGCCACCTCGAAGCGGGCGGCAGAAAATGAAAAACTGTTTTTT.

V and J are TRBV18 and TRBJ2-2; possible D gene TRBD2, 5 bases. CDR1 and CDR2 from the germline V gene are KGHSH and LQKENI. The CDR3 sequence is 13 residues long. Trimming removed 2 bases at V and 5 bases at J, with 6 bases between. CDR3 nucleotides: TGTGCCAGCTCACCAGAGGGAACCGGGGAGCTGTTTTTT. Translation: CASSPEGTGELFF.

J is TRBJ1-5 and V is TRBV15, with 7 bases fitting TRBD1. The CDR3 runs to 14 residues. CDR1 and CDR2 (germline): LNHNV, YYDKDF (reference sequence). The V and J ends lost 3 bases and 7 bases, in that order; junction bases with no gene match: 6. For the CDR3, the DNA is TGTGCCACCAGCAGTGAGGGGGCAGGGCAGCCCCAGCATTTT. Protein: CATSSEGAGQPQHF.

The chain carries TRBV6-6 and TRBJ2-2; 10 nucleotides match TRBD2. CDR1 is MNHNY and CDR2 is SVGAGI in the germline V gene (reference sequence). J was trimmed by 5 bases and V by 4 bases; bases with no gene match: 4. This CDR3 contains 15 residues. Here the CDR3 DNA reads TGTGCCAGCAGTTTAGCGGGAGGTTTGACCGGGGAGCTGTTTTTT. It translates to CASSLAGGLTGELFF.

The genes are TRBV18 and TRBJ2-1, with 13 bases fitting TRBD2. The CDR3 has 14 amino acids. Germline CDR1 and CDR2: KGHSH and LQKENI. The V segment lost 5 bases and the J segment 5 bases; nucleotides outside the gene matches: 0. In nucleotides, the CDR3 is TGTGCCAGCTCAACTAGCGGGGGGGACAATGAGCAGTTCTTC. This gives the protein CASSTSGGDNEQFF.

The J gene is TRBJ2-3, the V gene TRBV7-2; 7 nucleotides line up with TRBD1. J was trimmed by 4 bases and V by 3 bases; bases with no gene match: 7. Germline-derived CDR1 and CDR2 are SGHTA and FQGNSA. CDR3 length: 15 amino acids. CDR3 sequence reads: CASSLNRGSADTQYF. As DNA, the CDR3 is TGTGCCAGCAGCTTGAACAGGGGAAGTGCAGATACGCAGTATTTT.